This entry lists 29 T cell receptor beta chains sequenced from one sample in a study of cytomegalovirus exposure and HLA in healthy donors. Use of 60 Vbeta and 13 Jbeta primers characterized the PCR. The repertoire was sequenced with immunoSEQ multiplex PCR; TCRdb's copy has only in-frame clones and lacks some. This table holds around 200,000 clones, 80% found once. The sequenced sample was PBMCs. The receptor source for this set is a man between 40 and 49 years old in good health and CMV-seropositive.

The chain carries TRBV7-9 and TRBJ1-6, with 9 bases aligning to TRBD1. The germline CDR1 and CDR2 sequences are SEHNR and FQNEAQ (reference sequence). The junction had 10 bases not matched to a gene; V was cut back by 6 bases and J by 10 bases. The CDR3 totals 15 residues. The CDR3 sequence is CASRSFGTGFSPLHF. The CDR3, as DNA: TGTGCCAGCAGATCCTTCGGGACAGGGTTCTCACCCCTCCACTTT.

This CDR3 is CASSPEGVGGGTGNTIYF. CDR3 coding DNA: TGTGCCAGCAGCCCTGAAGGGGTTGGGGGGGGCACTGGAAACACCATATATTTT. The chain links TRBV9 to TRBJ1-3; D is possibly TRBD1 (6 bases). Trimming pared 4 bases from V and 2 bases from J, leaving 22 bases between. CDR1 is SGDLS, CDR2 YYNGEE, per germline. The CDR3 contains 18 residues.

This clone was recorded only once. The chain has TRBV7-3 and TRBJ2-7, with D perhaps TRBD1 (6 bases). This CDR3 is built from 13 residues. Trimming removed 4 bases from V and 3 bases from J, with 10 bases in between. Germline V gene sequence: CDR1 SGHTA, CDR2 FQGTGA. The CDR3 loop reads CASSSGQNYEQYF. CDR3 bases: TGTGCCAGCAGCTCAGGACAGAACTACGAGCAGTACTTC.

The V and J genes are TRBV27 and TRBJ2-5; 8 bases match TRBD1. V shed 1 base and J 5 bases; nucleotides not matched to a gene: 9. The CDR3 loop spans 16 amino acids. Germline V gene data show CDR1 as MNHEY and CDR2 as SMNVEV (reference sequence). The CDR3 is CASSLFGDRGTETQYF. CDR3 bases: TGTGCCAGCAGTTTATTTGGCGACAGGGGAACGGAGACCCAGTACTTC.

The chain carries TRBV7-2 and TRBJ2-3; D is possibly TRBD2 (5 bases). Germline V gene lookup returns CDR1 SGHTA and CDR2 FQGNSA. V dropped 0 bases and J dropped 6 bases, with 13 bases sitting between them. The CDR3 spans 15 residues. This chain's CDR3 is CASSLAPTSVDTQYF. The CDR3 region has the DNA TGTGCCAGCAGCTTAGCTCCTACTAGTGTCGATACGCAGTATTTT.

The chain joins TRBV14 to TRBJ2-1; TRBD2 matches at 9 bases. The CDR3 has 14 residues. V dropped 4 bases and J dropped 9; count of bases not matched to a gene: 7. Germline CDR1 is SGHDN and CDR2 is FVKESK. For the CDR3, the DNA is TGTGCCAGCAGCCGGGGCGGGGGGGCCTTTGAGCAGTTCTTC. Translated: CASSRGGGAFEQFF.

The chain couples TRBV7-2 to TRBJ1-1; 8 bases map to TRBD1. The J segment lost 4 bases and the V segment lost 6 bases, leaving 4 bases of the junction unmatched. The CDR3 runs 13 residues. Germline V gene lookup returns CDR1 SGHTA and CDR2 FQGNSA. The CDR3 DNA follows: TGTGCCAGCAGTCCTACAGGGGGCACTGAAGCTTTCTTT. Translation: CASSPTGGTEAFF.

The chain carries TRBV6-5 and TRBJ2-7; 9 nucleotides align to TRBD1. Trimming at V came to 6 bases and at J to 6 bases, leaving 9 bases not matched to a gene. This CDR3 comprises 14 residues. Looked up from germline, CDR1 is MNHEY and CDR2 is SVGAGI. CDR3 residues: CASRGQGKLFEQYF. In nucleotides, the CDR3 is TGTGCCAGCAGAGGACAGGGGAAACTTTTCGAGCAGTACTTC.

The chain employs TRBV7-2 and TRBJ2-2; the D gene is possibly TRBD2 (5 bases). Germline loops: CDR1 SGHTA, CDR2 FQGNSA. Trimming left V 6 bases short and J 5 bases short, with 13 bases between. The CDR3 runs to 14 residues. The CDR3 is CASRASFRTGELFF. The CDR3 DNA reads TGTGCCAGCAGGGCTAGCTTCAGAACCGGGGAGCTGTTTTTT.

V and J are TRBV7-9 and TRBJ1-5; D gene unclear. V lost 5 bases to trimming and J lost 6 bases, with 14 bases between them. The CDR3 covers 14 residues. Germline V lookup: CDR1 SEHNR, CDR2 FQNEAQ (reference sequence). CDR3 nucleotide sequence: TGTGCCAGCAGCCCGGAGGGTTTAGGTCAGCCCCAGCATTTT. Translated, it gives CASSPEGLGQPQHF.

The chain employs TRBV27 and TRBJ2-5; 7 bases align to TRBD1. The length of the CDR3 is 16 residues. V shed 6 bases and J 5 bases; nucleotides not matched to a gene: 15. Germline CDR1 MNHEY, CDR2 SMNVEV (reference sequence). This chain's CDR3 is CASRKRQGYGHETQYF. In nucleotides, the CDR3 is TGTGCCAGCAGGAAACGACAGGGCTACGGACATGAGACCCAGTACTTC.

The chain recombines TRBV28 with TRBJ1-3; TRBD1 matches 8 bases. The CDR3 loop spans 15 amino acids. CDR1 is MDHEN, CDR2 SYDVKM, per germline. V lost 6 bases to trimming and J lost 4 bases; unmatched junction nucleotides: 8. The CDR3 here is CASSLQGALGNTIYF. The CDR3 DNA reads TGTGCCAGCAGCCTTCAGGGGGCGTTGGGAAACACCATATATTTT.

The chain combines TRBV5-1 with TRBJ2-7; 7 nucleotides agree with TRBD1. The CDR3 totals 16 residues. V trimming: 1 base; J trimming: 6 bases; junction bases outside the gene matches: 13. Germline CDR1 reads SGHRS; CDR2 reads YFSETQ. CDR3 amino acids: CASSLFGPGQSSEQYF. CDR3 coding DNA: TGCGCCAGCAGCTTGTTCGGCCCGGGACAGTCAAGCGAGCAGTACTTC.

This clone was found a few times. The genes are TRBV9 and TRBJ2-7; D is perhaps TRBD1 (6 bases). CDR1 is SGDLS and CDR2 is YYNGEE in the germline V gene. The V end was cut by 0 bases, the J end by 3 bases, with 16 bases between. This CDR3 has 16 amino acids. DNA of the CDR3: TGTGCCAGCAGCGTAGCGGGTTGGGCAGGGGACTACGAGCAGTACTTC. Amino acids: CASSVAGWAGDYEQYF. Full variable domain (rest looked up from reference TRBV9 and TRBJ2-7): DSGVTQTPKHLITATGQRVTLRCSPRSGDLSVYWYQQSLDQGLQFLIQYYNGEERAKGNILERFSAQQFPDLHSELNLSSLELGDSALYFCASSVAGWAGDYEQYFGPGTRLTVT.

The rearrangement links TRBV28 to TRBJ2-1, with TRBD2 identical over 7 bases. The CDR3 length is 16 residues. The germline V gene has CDR1 MDHEN and CDR2 SYDVKM. V lost 3 bases, J lost 2 bases, and 7 bases stayed unmatched. The CDR3 here is CASSFWGGGAYNEQFF. The CDR3 region has the DNA TGTGCCAGCAGTTTTTGGGGGGGTGGGGCCTACAATGAGCAGTTCTTC.

The chain couples TRBV7-2 to TRBJ2-7; TRBD1 agrees at 12 bases. Looked up from germline, CDR1 is SGHTA and CDR2 is FQGNSA. This CDR3 comprises 15 residues. V trimming: 1 base; J trimming: 7 bases; junction bases outside the gene matches: 5. The CDR3, as DNA: TGTGCCAGCAGCTTAGGTGGGACAGGGGGCCGGGAGCAGTACTTC. It is translated as CASSLGGTGGREQYF.

V is TRBV28 and J is TRBJ1-2, with 11 bases lining up with TRBD1. CDR1 is MDHEN, CDR2 SYDVKM, per germline. The CDR3 is made up of 15 amino acids. V shed 4 bases, J shed 5 bases, and the junction held 6 bases outside the gene matches. CDR3 coding DNA: TGTGCCAGCAGTTCGTCCCGGGACAGGGGGTATGGCTACACCTTC. This translates into CASSSSRDRGYGYTF.

This clone has only one observation. The chain is built from TRBV19 and TRBJ1-4; D uncertain. V dropped 0 bases and J dropped 4 bases, with 9 bases sitting between them. Germline-derived CDR1 and CDR2 are LNHDA and SQIVND (reference sequence). This CDR3 is 15 amino acids long. CDR3 bases: TGTGCCAGTAGTATAGATCCACGGAGTAATGAAAAACTGTTTTTT. Translated, it gives CASSIDPRSNEKLFF.

This clone was detected only a few times. The chain joins TRBV9 to TRBJ2-7, with 8 bases aligning to TRBD1. J gave up 3 bases and V 0 bases, and 5 bases lay outside the gene matches. The CDR3 contains 15 residues. CDR1 and CDR2 (germline): SGDLS, YYNGEE. The CDR3: CASSVGTGFYYEQYF. The CDR3 nucleotides read TGTGCCAGCAGCGTAGGGACAGGGTTTTACTACGAGCAGTACTTC.

The chain combines TRBV11-3 with TRBJ2-7, with a possible D match to TRBD1 (6 bases). Germline lookup yields CDR1 SGHNT and CDR2 YENEEA. The CDR3 runs to 14 residues. Trimming pared 3 bases from V and 3 bases from J, leaving 12 bases between. The CDR3 region is CASSLGATVYEQYF. The CDR3, as DNA: TGTGCCAGCAGCTTGGGGGCGACGGTCTACGAGCAGTACTTC.

This chain uses TRBV27 with TRBJ2-1, with D uncertain. Germline V gene lookup returns CDR1 MNHEY and CDR2 SMNVEV (reference sequence). V gave up 3 bases and J gave up 7 bases, with 7 bases separating them. The CDR3 totals 12 residues. This chain's CDR3 is CASSLGQNEQFF. The CDR3 nucleotides read TGTGCCAGCAGTTTGGGCCAAAATGAGCAGTTCTTC.

For the CDR3, the DNA is TGTGCCAGCAGTTCGTCCCGGGACAGGGTCCGGGGGAACTACGAGCAGTACTTC. The encoded protein is CASSSSRDRVRGNYEQYF. The chain couples TRBV27 to TRBJ2-7, with 9 bases identical to TRBD1. From germline, CDR1 is MNHEY and CDR2 SMNVEV (reference sequence). The CDR3 covers 18 residues. Germline trimming cut 4 bases from V and 3 bases from J; bases unmatched to any gene: 16.

The chain uses TRBV19 and TRBJ2-7, with TRBD1 matching 8 bases. Trimming at V came to 5 bases and at J to 4 bases, leaving 7 bases not matched to a gene. This CDR3 comprises 14 residues. Germline-derived CDR1 and CDR2 are LNHDA and SQIVND (reference sequence). In DNA form, the CDR3 reads TGTGCCAGTAGTGGCAGGGGGCGAGAGTACGAGCAGTACTTC. Translation: CASSGRGREYEQYF.

This clone occurred a few times. V is TRBV4-3 and J is TRBJ2-1, with D maybe TRBD2 (6 bases). Trimming cost V 1 base and J 10 bases, with 11 bases left between them. Germline V CDR1 and CDR2: LGHNA, YSLEER. The CDR3 consists of 13 residues. CDR3 protein: CASSQADGGEQFF. Written as DNA, the CDR3 is TGCGCCAGCAGCCAAGCGGACGGGGGAGAGCAGTTCTTC.

A single count supports this clone. The gene calls are TRBV11-2 and TRBJ2-2; D might be TRBD1 (6 bases). The V gene's germline CDR1 is SGHAT and CDR2 FQNNGV. Between the trimmed V and J ends, which lost 5 bases and 4 bases, there was a span of 14 bases. The CDR3 loop spans 15 amino acids. CDR3 nucleotides: TGTGCCAGCAGCCGCCGGACAGCGTTCACCGGGGAGCTGTTTTTT. Its translation: CASSRRTAFTGELFF.

The chain uses TRBV4-3 and TRBJ1-1; 9 bases are shared with TRBD1. The V and J ends lost 1 base and 4 bases, in that order; junction bases with no gene match: 4. Germline V gene data show CDR1 as LGHNA and CDR2 as YSLEER. The CDR3 consists of 15 residues. Written as DNA, the CDR3 is TGCGCCAGCAGCCAAGGAACAGGGGGCATCACTGAAGCTTTCTTT. Its translation: CASSQGTGGITEAFF.

Here the CDR3 DNA reads TGTGCCAGCAGGGGGCTCGCGGAGAACACAGATACGCAGTATTTT. This translates into CASRGLAENTDTQYF. The chain uses TRBV4-2 and TRBJ2-3; possibly TRBD1 for D (5 bases). The CDR3 has 15 residues. Germline loops: CDR1 LGHNA, CDR2 YNFKEQ. Deletions cut 6 bases from V and 2 bases from J, with 15 bases between.

This clone was observed once. The gene calls are TRBV5-4 and TRBJ2-5; 7 positions agree with TRBD1. With V trimmed by 2 bases and J by 1 base, 2 bases remained unmatched. This CDR3 is built from 14 residues. From germline, CDR1 is SGHNT and CDR2 YYREEE (reference sequence). In nucleotides, the CDR3 is TGTGCCAGCAGCTTACGGACAGGCCAAGAGACCCAGTACTTC. Its protein is CASSLRTGQETQYF.

The CDR3 loop is CASSLLGGGPGQPQHF. CDR3 bases: TGTGCCAGCAGTTTACTCGGAGGAGGGCCAGGTCAGCCCCAGCATTTT. The chain is built from TRBV28 and TRBJ1-5; D not certain. V lost 2 bases and J lost 6, with 17 bases in between. CDR1 is MDHEN, CDR2 SYDVKM, per germline. The CDR3 consists of 16 residues.